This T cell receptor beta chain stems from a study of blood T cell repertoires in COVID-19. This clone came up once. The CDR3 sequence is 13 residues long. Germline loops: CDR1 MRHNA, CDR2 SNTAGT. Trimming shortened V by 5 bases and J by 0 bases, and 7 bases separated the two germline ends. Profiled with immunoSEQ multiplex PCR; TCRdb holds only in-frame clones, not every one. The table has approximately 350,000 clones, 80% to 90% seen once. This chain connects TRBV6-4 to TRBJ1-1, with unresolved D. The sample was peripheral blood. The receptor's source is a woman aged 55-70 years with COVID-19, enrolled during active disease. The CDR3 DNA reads TGTGCCAGCAGTTTAGTAATGAACACTGAAGCTTTCTTT. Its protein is CASSLVMNTEAFF.